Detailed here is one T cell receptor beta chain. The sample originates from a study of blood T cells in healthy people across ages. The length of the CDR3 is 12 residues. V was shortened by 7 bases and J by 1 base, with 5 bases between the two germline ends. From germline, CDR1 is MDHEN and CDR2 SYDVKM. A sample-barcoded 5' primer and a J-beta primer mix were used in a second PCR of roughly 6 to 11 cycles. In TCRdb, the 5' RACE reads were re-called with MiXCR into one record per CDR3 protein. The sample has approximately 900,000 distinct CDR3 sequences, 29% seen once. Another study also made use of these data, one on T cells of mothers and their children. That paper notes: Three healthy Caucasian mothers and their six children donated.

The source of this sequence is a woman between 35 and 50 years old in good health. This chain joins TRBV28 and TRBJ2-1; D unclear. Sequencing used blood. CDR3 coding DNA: TGTGCCAGCATGCGATCCTACAATGAGCAGTTCTTC. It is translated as CASMRSYNEQFF.